A single sample is the source of the 23 T cell receptor beta chains below, sequenced in a study of beta chain features in type 1 diabetes. Their specific antigens are unknown. General observations from the study: Across all four CD4+ subsets, people with type 1 diabetes showed modestly shorter TCRB CDR3s.

Reverse transcription of all isolated RNA meant that expressed TCRB transcripts were sequenced. Sequencing was performed with immunoSEQ multiplex PCR; in TCRdb, only in-frame clones are kept and a portion is missing. The data show 550,000 to 850,000 clones, with roughly 12% seen just once and 0.022% held by the top ten. Sequencing used naive CD4+ T cells from blood. Source of these receptors: a man younger than 35 with type 1 diabetes.

This clone was recorded a few times. The chain links TRBV20-1 to TRBJ1-1; the D gene is possibly TRBD1 (5 bases). The CDR3 is 11 amino acids. Germline V CDR1 and CDR2: DFQATT, SNEGSKA (reference sequence). The CDR3 region has the DNA TGCACCTTAGCGGGGGTCACTGAAGCTTTCTTT. Translated: CTLAGVTEAFF.

This clone turned up a few times. The chain combines TRBV7-9 with TRBJ1-1; D is uncertain. The CDR3 is 14 residues long. The V gene's germline CDR1 is SEHNR and CDR2 FQNEAQ (reference sequence). Trimming pared 1 base from V and 4 bases from J, leaving 10 bases between. CDR3 bases: TGTGCCAGCAGCTTAGGTTCCCTCCTCACTGAAGCTTTCTTT. Translated, it gives CASSLGSLLTEAFF.

This sequence joins TRBV29-1 and TRBJ1-5, with no clear D. Germline CDR1 SQVTM, CDR2 ANQGSEA. This CDR3 comprises 13 residues. Trimming shortened V by 1 base and J by 6 bases, and 10 bases separated the two germline ends. The CDR3 DNA reads TGCAGCGTTGAAGTGGGTATTGGTCAGCCCCAGCATTTT. The encoded protein is CSVEVGIGQPQHF. The full variable domain, with the rest looked up from reference TRBV29-1 and TRBJ1-5, is SAVISQKPSRDICQRGTSLTIQCQVDSQVTMMFWYRQQPGQSLTLIATANQGSEATYESGFVIDKFPISRPNLTFSTLTVSNMSPEDSSIYLCSVEVGIGQPQHFGDGTRLSIL.

This clone came up a few times. The rearrangement joins TRBV13 to TRBJ1-6; D gene ambiguous. This CDR3 comprises 14 residues. The germline V gene encodes CDR1 PRHDT and CDR2 FYEKMQ (reference sequence). V shed 3 bases and J shed 7 bases, with 10 bases lying between them. The CDR3 coding sequence is TGTGCCAGCAGCTTGATGAGGGTAAATTCACCCCTCCACTTT. This encodes CASSLMRVNSPLHF. The complete variable domain, with remaining parts taken from reference TRBV13 and TRBJ1-6, reads AAGVIQSPRHLIKEKRETATLKCYPIPRHDTVYWYQQGPGQDPQFLISFYEKMQSDKGSIPDRFSAQQFSDYHSELNMSSLELGDSALYFCASSLMRVNSPLHFGNGTRLTVT.

The rearrangement links TRBV6-6 to TRBJ2-5; TRBD1 or TRBD2 may be the D gene (5 bases each). Trimming shortened V by 5 bases and J by 2 bases, and 15 bases separated the two germline ends. This CDR3 comprises 15 residues. Per the germline V gene, CDR1 is MNHNY and CDR2 is SVGAGI (reference sequence). The CDR3 loop is CASSHNGDGQETQYF. DNA for the CDR3: TGTGCCAGCAGTCACAACGGGGACGGTCAAGAGACCCAGTACTTC.

The table lists this clone with a few counts. The chain has TRBV2 and TRBJ1-1; tentatively, D is TRBD1 (5 bases). Germline V gives CDR1 SNHLY, CDR2 FYNNEI. CDR3 length: 14 amino acids. Trimming removed 1 base at V and 3 bases at J, with 9 bases between. In DNA form, the CDR3 reads TGTGCCAGCAGTGAAGTTGGGGCCGACACTGAAGCTTTCTTT. This translates into CASSEVGADTEAFF.

This clone showed up just a few times. Other DNA sequences in this specimen translate into the identical CDR3. J is TRBJ2-7 and V is TRBV30; TRBD2 might be the D (5 bases). Trimming took 5 bases from V and 3 from J, leaving 5 bases between them. Germline lookup yields CDR1 GTSNPN and CDR2 SVGIG (reference sequence). The CDR3 extends over 10 amino acids. The CDR3 DNA reads as TGTGCCTGGGGACTCTACGAGCAGTACTTC. Translated, it gives CAWGLYEQYF. Using reference TRBV30 and TRBJ2-7 for the parts outside the CDR3, the full variable domain is SQTIHQWPATLVQPVGSPLSLECTVEGTSNPNLYWYRQAAGRGLQLLFYSVGIGQISSEVPQNLSASRPQDRQFILSSKKLLLSDSGFYLCAWGLYEQYFGPGTRLTVT.

This clone has just a few counts. This chain connects TRBV6-6 to TRBJ2-1; TRBD1 matches 8 bases. Trimming cost V 6 bases and J 9 bases; bases outside gene matches: 16. Germline CDR1 and CDR2: MNHNY and SVGAGI (reference sequence). This CDR3 has 16 residues. CDR3 sequence: CASRHGQGQAMGEQFF. The CDR3 region has the DNA TGTGCCAGCAGGCACGGACAGGGCCAGGCAATGGGTGAGCAGTTCTTC.

This clone was picked up a small number of times. The V gene is TRBV19, the J gene TRBJ2-1, with TRBD2 matching over 8 bases. Germline V CDR1 and CDR2: LNHDA, SQIVND (reference sequence). The CDR3 loop spans 15 amino acids. With 5 bases clipped from V and 4 bases from J, the junction kept 7 bases outside the gene matches. The CDR3 DNA is TGTGCCAGTAGTGAGGGACTAGAGGATTACAATGAGCAGTTCTTC. It encodes CASSEGLEDYNEQFF.

Only a few counts were recorded for this clone. This chain joins TRBV5-1 and TRBJ2-1, with D possibly being TRBD1 or TRBD2 (6 bases each). This CDR3 is 15 amino acids long. Per the germline V gene, CDR1 is SGHRS and CDR2 is YFSETQ. Trimming pared 0 bases from V and 8 bases from J, leaving 15 bases between. The CDR3 here is CASSLGRGPGDEQFF. The DNA for the CDR3 is TGCGCCAGCAGCTTGGGACGGGGGCCCGGTGATGAGCAGTTCTTC.

The CDR3 coding sequence is TGTGCCAGCAGTGAAATTAGCGGCGGAACCTACGAGCAGTACTTC. Encoded protein: CASSEISGGTYEQYF. J is TRBJ2-7 and V is TRBV2; D possibly corresponds to TRBD2 (6 bases). Germline lookup yields CDR1 SNHLY and CDR2 FYNNEI. V gave up 2 bases and J gave up 2 bases, with 13 bases separating them. The CDR3 spans 15 residues.

This clone appeared a few times. This chain uses TRBV18 with TRBJ2-1; no definite D call. The CDR3 contains 17 residues. Looked up from germline, CDR1 is KGHSH and CDR2 is LQKENI. Between the trimmed V and J ends, which lost 2 bases and 0 bases, there was a span of 14 bases. DNA for the CDR3: TGTGCCAGCTCACCATTCCAGTCTTCTAGCTCCTACAATGAGCAGTTCTTC. The encoded protein is CASSPFQSSSSYNEQFF.

This chain joins TRBV5-1 and TRBJ2-7; 9 bases map to TRBD1. With 4 bases clipped from V and 6 bases from J, the junction kept 8 bases outside the gene matches. This CDR3 has 14 residues. Germline CDR1 and CDR2: SGHRS and YFSETQ. CDR3 in amino acids: CASSMAGTGSEQYF. The CDR3 coding sequence is TGCGCCAGCAGCATGGCCGGGACAGGGAGCGAGCAGTACTTC.

V gene TRBV30 combines with J gene TRBJ1-2, with a tentative D call TRBD1 (6 bases). Germline CDR1 reads GTSNPN; CDR2 reads SVGIG (reference sequence). There are 13 residues in the CDR3. V was shortened by 5 bases and J by 3 bases, with 13 bases between the two germline ends. In DNA form, the CDR3 reads TGTGCCTGGGGGACATCTCCGCACTATGGCTACACCTTC. Its translation is CAWGTSPHYGYTF.

This chain uses TRBV18 with TRBJ2-1; the D gene is possibly TRBD2 (5 bases). Trimming stripped 0 bases from V and 9 bases from J, with 15 bases between. CDR3 length equals 15 residues. Germline values: CDR1 KGHSH, CDR2 LQKENI. CDR3 protein: CASSPPGVPQSEQFF. The CDR3 DNA sequence: TGTGCCAGCTCACCACCCGGGGTTCCACAGAGTGAGCAGTTCTTC.

The chain has TRBV10-3 and TRBJ1-6; D unclear. Germline CDR1 is ENHRY and CDR2 is SYGVKD. V was shortened by 5 bases and J by 7 bases, with 9 bases between the two germline ends. The CDR3 consists of 13 residues. The CDR3: CAISREPNSPLHF. In DNA form, the CDR3 reads TGTGCCATCAGTAGAGAGCCCAATTCACCCCTCCACTTT.

The rearrangement links TRBV11-3 to TRBJ2-2; possibly TRBD2 for D (6 bases). This CDR3 has 13 amino acids. From germline, CDR1 is SGHNT and CDR2 YENEEA. V was trimmed by 1 base and J by 7 bases, leaving 7 bases between them. CDR3 DNA sequence: TGTGCCAGCAGCTTAGCGGGGGACGGGGAGCTGTTTTTT. This translates into CASSLAGDGELFF.

The chain uses TRBV7-6 and TRBJ1-3, with 7 positions matching TRBD1. The junction had 1 base not matched to a gene; V was cut back by 4 bases and J by 4 bases. CDR3 length: 13 amino acids. Germline V gene data show CDR1 as SGHVS and CDR2 as FNYEAQ. The CDR3 DNA reads as TGTGCCAGCAGCTGGGGACAGGGAAACACCATATATTTT. Translation gives CASSWGQGNTIYF.

The chain employs TRBV13 and TRBJ1-6, with a tentative D call TRBD1 (6 bases). Germline CDR1 and CDR2: PRHDT and FYEKMQ (reference sequence). The CDR3 has 15 residues. V was pared by 5 bases and J by 5 bases, with 13 bases between. CDR3 sequence reads: CASSPQGQNNSPLHF. In DNA form, the CDR3 reads TGTGCCAGCAGCCCCCAAGGACAGAATAATTCACCCCTCCACTTT.

The genes are TRBV12-2 and TRBJ1-1. TRBV12-2 is a pseudogene locus. The CDR3 extends over 14 amino acids. The CDR3 loop is CASRSGGPGSGAFF. The CDR3 DNA sequence: TGTGCAAGTCGCTCCGGGGGCCCAGGGAGCGGGGCTTTCTTT.

The chain links TRBV15 to TRBJ2-7; D assignment may be TRBD1 or TRBD2 (6 bases each). The CDR3 covers 17 residues. V lost 0 bases and J 1 base, leaving 16 bases between the germline ends. Germline values: CDR1 LNHNV, CDR2 YYDKDF (reference sequence). The CDR3 DNA is TGTGCCACCAGCAGAGATCGGGGGACACCGAGTTCCTACGAGCAGTACTTC. The encoded protein is CATSRDRGTPSSYEQYF.

V gene TRBV7-9 combines with J gene TRBJ2-3; tentative D call: TRBD2 (5 bases). V was shortened by 3 bases and J by 0 bases, with 7 bases between the two germline ends. CDR3 length equals 14 residues. Germline V gene sequence: CDR1 SEHNR, CDR2 FQNEAQ (reference sequence). This chain's CDR3 is CASSFLASTDTQYF. DNA of the CDR3: TGTGCCAGCAGCTTTCTAGCAAGCACAGATACGCAGTATTTT.

This chain connects TRBV6-6 to TRBJ1-5, with TRBD1 identical over 11 bases. The CDR3 loop spans 14 amino acids. Germline-derived CDR1 and CDR2 are MNHNY and SVGAGI (reference sequence). The junction had 6 bases not matched to a gene; V was cut back by 8 bases and J by 6 bases. The CDR3 DNA reads TGTGCCAGCGGGAGGACAGGGGGCGGTCAGCCCCAGCATTTT. Residues: CASGRTGGGQPQHF.